This entry lists 23 T cell receptor beta chains sequenced from one sample in a study of shared clonotypes between healthy human individuals. The naive CD8 fraction comprised CD45RO-negative cells positively selected for CCR7 and excluded terminally differentiated effector memory CD45RA+ cells. Produced via immunoSEQ multiplex PCR; TCRdb's table is partial and in-frame only. The sample yields 2 million to 2.5 million clones, about 92% seen once. Material for sequencing was naive CD8+ T cells from PBMCs. These receptors were obtained from a man aged 18 to 30 in good health. Some clones in this sample may be carry-over from other donors' samples.

The chain couples TRBV19 to TRBJ2-7, with 8 bases identical to TRBD1. The CDR3 covers 15 residues. The trim removed 1 base at V and 3 bases at J, leaving 5 bases unmatched. From germline, CDR1 is LNHDA and CDR2 SQIVND (reference sequence). The CDR3 nucleotides read TGTGCCAGTAGTATAGCCCACGACAGGGGCTACGAGCAGTACTTC. This encodes CASSIAHDRGYEQYF.

CDR3 sequence reads: CASSLLRGQRLAGYNEQFF. In DNA, the CDR3 is TGCGCCAGCAGCTTGTTGCGCGGACAGCGACTAGCGGGTTACAATGAGCAGTTCTTC. The chain employs TRBV5-1 and TRBJ2-1; TRBD2 aligns across 10 bases. CDR1 and CDR2 (germline): SGHRS, YFSETQ. CDR3 length: 19 amino acids. Losses at the gene ends were 1 base for V and 4 bases for J; bases not matched to a gene: 14.

This chain connects TRBV15 to TRBJ2-7; D remains unclear. V was shortened by 0 bases and J by 5 bases, with 20 bases between the two germline ends. This CDR3 comprises 17 residues. CDR1 LNHNV and CDR2 YYDKDF come from the germline V gene (reference sequence). DNA of the CDR3: TGTGCCACCAGCAGAGATGCCAATCTTGGAGTCCTGCACGAGCAGTACTTC. Residues: CATSRDANLGVLHEQYF. The full variable domain, completed using reference TRBV15 and TRBJ2-7, is DAMVIQNPRYQVTQFGKPVTLSCSQTLNHNVMYWYQQKSSQAPKLLFHYYDKDFNNEADTPDNFQSRRPNTSFCFLDIRSPGLGDTAMYLCATSRDANLGVLHEQYFGPGTRLTVT.

This sequence joins TRBV7-9 and TRBJ2-7, with D possibly matching TRBD2 (5 bases). The CDR3 is 15 amino acids. Germline V CDR1 and CDR2: SEHNR, FQNEAQ (reference sequence). The V end was cut by 4 bases, the J end by 2 bases, with 15 bases between. The CDR3 DNA sequence: TGTGCCAGCAGCTCCGGGATGGTCGAGGCCTACGAGCAGTACTTC. It encodes CASSSGMVEAYEQYF.

The V call is TRBV6-5, the J call TRBJ2-2; D may be TRBD1 (6 bases). Germline CDR1 reads MNHEY; CDR2 reads SVGAGI. V shed 4 bases and J shed 0 bases, with 9 bases lying between them. There are 15 residues in the CDR3. CDR3 coding DNA: TGTGCCAGCAGTTCGGACAGTACGAACACCGGGGAGCTGTTTTTT. It yields the protein CASSSDSTNTGELFF.

About this clone: Other DNA sequences from this sample encode an identical CDR3 as well. J is TRBJ2-7 and V is TRBV27; TRBD1 agrees at 8 bases. CDR1 and CDR2 (germline): MNHEY, SMNVEV (reference sequence). With 2 bases clipped from V and 4 bases from J, the junction kept 7 bases outside the gene matches. This CDR3 spans 15 amino acids. CDR3: CASSLSRTGSYEQYF. CDR3 nucleotide sequence: TGTGCCAGCAGTTTAAGTAGGACAGGGAGTTACGAGCAGTACTTC.

This sequence joins TRBV28 and TRBJ1-5, with 7 bases fitting TRBD1. Unmatched junction bases numbered 6, after V lost 1 base and J lost 6 bases. The CDR3 totals 15 residues. Germline V CDR1 and CDR2: MDHEN, SYDVKM. The CDR3 sequence: CASSLLGPGGQPQHF. The CDR3, as DNA: TGTGCCAGCAGTTTATTAGGGCCAGGGGGTCAGCCCCAGCATTTT.

The count of this clone is one. This chain joins TRBV19 and TRBJ1-2, with a tentative D call TRBD1 (5 bases). The length of the CDR3 is 14 residues. CDR1 and CDR2 (germline): LNHDA, SQIVND (reference sequence). Between the trimmed V and J ends, which lost 4 bases and 7 bases, there was a span of 16 bases. In DNA form, the CDR3 reads TGTGCCAGTAGTACTTGGGACGTCTCGCCTGGCTACACCTTC. Translating it yields CASSTWDVSPGYTF.

This chain connects TRBV7-8 to TRBJ1-2, with 7 positions matching TRBD1. V shed 5 bases, J shed 3 bases, and the junction held 12 bases outside the gene matches. The CDR3 consists of 16 residues. Germline CDR1 reads SGHVS; CDR2 reads FQNEAQ. CDR3 sequence (DNA): TGTGCCAGCAGCCCTGCCCAGGGGGTTGGGCACTATGGCTACACCTTC. It translates to CASSPAQGVGHYGYTF.

The chain has TRBV5-6 and TRBJ2-3, with 9 nucleotides matching TRBD1. Per germline, CDR1 SGHDT and CDR2 YYEEEE. This CDR3 has 16 amino acids. Trimming at V came to 2 bases and at J to 2 bases, leaving 6 bases not matched to a gene. The DNA for the CDR3 is TGTGCCAGCAGCTTAAAAGGACAGGGGTACACAGATACGCAGTATTTT. This encodes CASSLKGQGYTDTQYF.

This chain uses TRBV19 with TRBJ1-2; no reliable D call. CDR1 and CDR2 (germline): LNHDA, SQIVND (reference sequence). The germline V and J ends were trimmed by 3 bases and 3 bases, with 8 bases remaining between them. This CDR3 is built from 13 residues. This chain's CDR3 is CASSISPYYGYTF. Written as DNA, the CDR3 is TGTGCCAGTAGTATCTCCCCCTACTATGGCTACACCTTC.

The chain has TRBV6-1 and TRBJ1-3; D is unresolved. Germline CDR1 reads MNHNS; CDR2 reads SASEGT. Between the trimmed V and J ends, which lost 1 base and 2 bases, there was a span of 15 bases. The CDR3 contains 17 residues. The CDR3 DNA is TGTGCCAGCAGTGAAGAGGGATATGGCGGGACTGGAAACACCATATATTTT. The encoded protein is CASSEEGYGGTGNTIYF.

The chain carries TRBV7-6 and TRBJ2-7, with TRBD1 identical over 9 bases. CDR1 and CDR2 from the germline V gene are SGHVS and FNYEAQ. There are 14 residues in the CDR3. With V trimmed by 4 bases and J by 6 bases, 7 bases remained unmatched. The CDR3 is CASSSWTGAGEQYF. For the CDR3, the DNA is TGTGCCAGCAGCTCTTGGACAGGGGCGGGCGAGCAGTACTTC.

The chain joins TRBV27 to TRBJ2-5; 11 positions match TRBD1. This CDR3 is built from 15 residues. Germline CDR1 reads MNHEY; CDR2 reads SMNVEV (reference sequence). V was clipped by 1 base and J by 5 bases; unmatched bases: 3. The CDR3 DNA sequence: TGTGCCAGCAGTTTATGGACAGGGGGCCGGGAGACCCAGTACTTC. Its translation: CASSLWTGGRETQYF.

A word on this clone: Other DNA sequences of this sample code for an identical CDR3. The rearrangement joins TRBV27 to TRBJ2-7; D perhaps matches TRBD1 (5 bases). V was trimmed by 8 bases and J by 0 bases, leaving 14 bases between them. Germline loops: CDR1 MNHEY, CDR2 SMNVEV (reference sequence). The CDR3 runs to 14 residues. CDR3 coding DNA: TGTGCCAGCTCCCCTTTAGGGGTCTCCTACGAGCAGTACTTC. It is translated as CASSPLGVSYEQYF.

The chain has TRBV28 and TRBJ1-1; perhaps TRBD1 as D (6 bases). CDR3 length: 15 residues. Germline-derived CDR1 and CDR2 are MDHEN and SYDVKM. Trimming cost V 6 bases and J 2 bases, with 16 bases left between them. The CDR3 spells CASRFMTGFNTEAFF. The CDR3 coding sequence is TGTGCCAGCAGGTTCATGACAGGATTCAACACTGAAGCTTTCTTT.

V and J are TRBV7-9 and TRBJ2-7; D perhaps matches TRBD2 (6 bases). Germline V CDR1 and CDR2: SEHNR, FQNEAQ (reference sequence). The CDR3 extends over 15 amino acids. Trimming pared 5 bases from V and 3 bases from J, leaving 17 bases between. The CDR3 protein is CASSPLAGTFYEQYF. In DNA form, the CDR3 reads TGTGCCAGCAGCCCCCTTGCGGGAACCTTCTACGAGCAGTACTTC. The complete variable domain, with remaining parts taken from reference TRBV7-9 and TRBJ2-7, reads DTGVSQNPRHKITKRGQNVTFRCDPISEHNRLYWYRQTLGQGPEFLTYFQNEAQLEKSRLLSDRFSAERPKGSFSTLEIQRTEQGDSAMYLCASSPLAGTFYEQYFGPGTRLTVT.

This chain uses TRBV7-9 with TRBJ2-7; weak D call: TRBD2 (5 bases). This CDR3 region has 14 residues. CDR1 is SEHNR and CDR2 is FQNEAQ in the germline V gene (reference sequence). The ends were cut back, 1 base at V and 3 bases at J, with 10 bases in the middle. The CDR3 DNA is TGTGCCAGCAGCTTAGGACTCGAGGGCTACGAGCAGTACTTC. Amino acid sequence: CASSLGLEGYEQYF. The variable domain in full, with the rest retrieved from reference TRBV7-9 and TRBJ2-7, is DTGVSQNPRHKITKRGQNVTFRCDPISEHNRLYWYRQTLGQGPEFLTYFQNEAQLEKSRLLSDRFSAERPKGSFSTLEIQRTEQGDSAMYLCASSLGLEGYEQYFGPGTRLTVT.

The chain has TRBV7-8 and TRBJ1-5; 7 bases agree with TRBD1. V shed 5 bases and J 1 base; nucleotides not matched to a gene: 8. The CDR3 is 16 residues long. Germline assignment: CDR1 SGHVS and CDR2 FQNEAQ. For the CDR3, the DNA is TGTGCCAGCAGCCCACAGACAGGGAAAAGCAATCAGCCCCAGCATTTT. Amino acids: CASSPQTGKSNQPQHF.

The chain couples TRBV20-1 to TRBJ2-1; D is uncertain. The ends were cut back, 0 bases at V and 7 bases at J, with 4 bases in the middle. CDR3 length: 11 residues. Germline assignment: CDR1 DFQATT and CDR2 SNEGSKA (reference sequence). CDR3 bases: TGCAGTGCTAGAGACGAAAATGAGCAGTTCTTC. It specifies CSARDENEQFF.

J is TRBJ1-2 and V is TRBV18; D is undetermined. CDR3 length: 14 amino acids. With 3 bases removed from V and 2 bases from J, the gap between germline ends came to 10 bases. CDR1 is KGHSH, CDR2 LQKENI, per germline. The CDR3 DNA follows: TGTGCCAGCTCACCGCCCGGATACAACTATGGCTACACCTTC. It specifies CASSPPGYNYGYTF.

The chain links TRBV6-1 to TRBJ2-3; tentatively, D is TRBD1 or TRBD2 (5 bases each). This CDR3 is 14 amino acids long. The germline CDR1 and CDR2 sequences are MNHNS and SASEGT. Trimming removed 3 bases at V and 2 bases at J, with 9 bases between. CDR3 sequence: CASSDPGTTDTQYF. The CDR3 DNA is TGTGCCAGCAGTGACCCAGGGACCACAGATACGCAGTATTTT.

This clone was seen once. This rearrangement joins TRBV7-9 to TRBJ1-5; perhaps TRBD1 as D (5 bases). V gave up 7 bases and J gave up 7 bases, with 14 bases separating them. CDR1 and CDR2 from the germline V gene are SEHNR and FQNEAQ (reference sequence). The CDR3 is 13 residues long. The CDR3 nucleotides are TGTGCCAGCACCGACCGGGGGGACCAGCCCCAGCATTTT. Protein sequence: CASTDRGDQPQHF.